This T cell receptor (beta chain) was identified during a study of cytomegalovirus exposure and HLA in healthy donors. Study as a whole: The study placed less than 90% of its approximately 400 genotyped donors in the Caucasian-associated ancestry cluster.

Likely unrecorded immune exposures existed in these nominally healthy donors. The primer mix had 60 Vbeta and 13 Jbeta primers. Repertoires were generated with immunoSEQ multiplex PCR, while TCRdb's copy carries only in-frame clones and drops some. The table has 150,000 to 200,000 clones, about 80% seen once. Germline values: CDR1 SGHTA, CDR2 FQGNSA. CDR3 size: 13 residues. With V trimmed by 5 bases and J by 7 bases, 4 bases remained unmatched. As to this clone: The antigen is unknown.

Whole-study results and caveats: The investigators catalogued 164 TCR beta chains as cytomegalovirus-associated. A later analysis reportedly found that, within productive TCRs, an Asian-associated ancestry cluster had fewer N-insertions than the mean observed across the approximately 700 donors.

This rearrangement joins TRBV7-2 to TRBJ2-5; 10 bases match TRBD2. The sequenced material came from PBMCs. The TCR sequence derives from a woman between 50 and 59 years old in good health and CMV-seropositive. The CDR3, as DNA: TGTGCCAGCAGCCCTAGCGGGGGTGGGACCCAGTACTTC. The encoded protein is CASSPSGGGTQYF.